These 14 T cell receptor beta chains were sequenced from one sample in a study of T cell responses to AZD1222 COVID-19 vaccine. Profiled with immunoSEQ multiplex PCR; TCRdb holds only in-frame clones, not every one. The profile shows about 150,000 clones, around 90% of them singletons. This specimen consisted of peripheral blood, obtained on day 0 of AZD1222 vaccination. The source of these receptors is an adult in good health.

This clone came up once. The rearrangement joins TRBV28 to TRBJ2-7; TRBD1 matches at 9 bases. The V segment lost 0 bases and the J segment 2 bases; nucleotides outside the gene matches: 2. This CDR3 is 15 amino acids long. Germline V gene data show CDR1 as MDHEN and CDR2 as SYDVKM. The CDR3 spells CASSLWGQGAYEQYF. For the CDR3, the DNA is TGTGCCAGCAGTTTATGGGGACAGGGCGCCTACGAGCAGTACTTC.

This clone showed up just a few times. The chain recombines TRBV27 with TRBJ2-1; D may match TRBD1 or TRBD2 (6 bases each). The CDR3 is made up of 14 amino acids. V was shortened by 3 bases and J by 10 bases, with 16 bases between the two germline ends. From germline, CDR1 is MNHEY and CDR2 SMNVEV (reference sequence). CDR3 amino acids: CASSLRGGGWEQFF. CDR3 DNA: TGTGCCAGCAGTTTGAGAGGAGGGGGATGGGAGCAGTTCTTC.

This CDR3 is CASRARASSTEAFF. CDR3 DNA: TGTGCCAGCAGGGCCCGGGCATCAAGCACTGAAGCTTTCTTT. This chain links TRBV6-5 with TRBJ1-1; no reliable D call. Germline V gene data show CDR1 as MNHEY and CDR2 as SVGAGI. The CDR3 has 14 amino acids. Trimming stripped 6 bases from V and 4 bases from J, with 15 bases between.

This sequence joins TRBV15 and TRBJ1-1; 8 nucleotides line up with TRBD1. CDR3 length: 15 amino acids. Germline lookup yields CDR1 LNHNV and CDR2 YYDKDF (reference sequence). Trimming removed 0 bases from V and 5 bases from J; junction bases left unmatched: 5. CDR3 sequence reads: CATSRDPGGNTEAFF. CDR3 in DNA: TGTGCCACCAGCAGAGACCCAGGGGGCAATACTGAAGCTTTCTTT.

This sequence joins TRBV9 and TRBJ2-5, with 9 bases fitting TRBD2. The V segment lost 0 bases and the J segment 2 bases; nucleotides outside the gene matches: 5. CDR3 length equals 16 residues. Germline assignment: CDR1 SGDLS and CDR2 YYNGEE. The CDR3 DNA sequence: TGTGCCAGCAGCGTAGCTCCGGCGGGGGGGCAAGAGACCCAGTACTTC. As protein: CASSVAPAGGQETQYF.

The chain recombines TRBV28 with TRBJ1-4, with 7 positions matching TRBD1. From germline, CDR1 is MDHEN and CDR2 SYDVKM. The CDR3 runs to 15 residues. V gave up 6 bases and J gave up 7 bases; unmatched junction bases: 11. In nucleotides, the CDR3 is TGTGCCAGCAGGACAATCAGGGGGTCTTCTGAAAAACTGTTTTTT. Protein product: CASRTIRGSSEKLFF.

This chain links TRBV28 with TRBJ1-1; 8 bases are shared with TRBD1. The CDR3 loop spans 13 amino acids. CDR1 and CDR2 (germline): MDHEN, SYDVKM. V lost 5 bases to trimming and J lost 7 bases; unmatched junction nucleotides: 6. The CDR3 reads CASSEQGVFEAFF. CDR3 nucleotide sequence: TGTGCCAGCAGTGAACAGGGGGTTTTTGAAGCTTTCTTT.

The chain couples TRBV4-1 to TRBJ1-1; no definite D call. Trimming removed 1 base at V and 5 bases at J, with 8 bases between. Germline CDR1 MGHRA, CDR2 YSYEKL. CDR3 length: 13 residues. The CDR3 protein is CASSQVFGTEAFF. The CDR3, as DNA: TGCGCCAGCAGCCAAGTGTTCGGGACTGAAGCTTTCTTT.

The chain recombines TRBV21-1 with TRBJ2-5; TRBD1, the D gene given by the table, was not confirmed from the DNA. TRBV21-1 is reported as a pseudogene. This CDR3 has 21 residues. CDR3 region: CASSKGGLRGQGAPLGETQYF. CDR3 nucleotides: TGTGCCAGCAGCAAAGGTGGTCTCCGCGGACAGGGGGCTCCCCTGGGTGAGACCCAGTACTTC.

V is TRBV7-6 and J is TRBJ2-1; D possibly corresponds to TRBD1 (6 bases). Germline-derived CDR1 and CDR2 are SGHVS and FNYEAQ. V dropped 1 base and J dropped 7 bases, with 17 bases sitting between them. CDR3 length: 16 residues. Here the CDR3 reads CASSLVGTSTRNEQFF. The CDR3 region has the DNA TGTGCCAGCAGCTTAGTGGGGACATCTACGAGAAATGAGCAGTTCTTC.

This clone was recorded a few times. This chain joins TRBV29-1 and TRBJ1-6; D perhaps matches TRBD1 (6 bases). CDR1 and CDR2 (germline): SQVTM, ANQGSEA. The CDR3 loop spans 14 amino acids. V was trimmed by 6 bases and J by 8 bases, leaving 17 bases between them. The CDR3 is CSVKQGGRDSPLHF. The CDR3 nucleotides read TGCAGCGTCAAACAGGGAGGGCGGGATTCACCCCTCCACTTT.

This chain links TRBV28 with TRBJ1-6; D possibly corresponds to TRBD1 (5 bases). V shed 6 bases and J shed 9 bases, with 9 bases lying between them. CDR3 length: 12 amino acids. The germline gives CDR1 MDHEN, CDR2 SYDVKM. The CDR3 DNA follows: TGTGCCAGCAGGTCCGGGGGTTCACCCCTCCACTTT. This codes for CASRSGGSPLHF.

Remarks on this clone: A read error may account for a junction end that differs from germline. The chain uses TRBV12-5 and TRBJ2-7; TRBD2 might be the D (5 bases). CDR3 length equals 17 residues. Germline V gives CDR1 LGHNT, CDR2 FRNRAP. The CDR3 region is CASGLVMGRVDSSGLDF. The CDR3, as DNA: TGTGCTAGTGGTTTGGTCATGGGGAGAGTGGACTCGTCCGGGCTGGACTTC. Full variable domain (rest looked up from reference TRBV12-5 and TRBJ2-7): DARVTQTPRHKVTEMGQEVTMRCQPILGHNTVFWYRQTMMQGLELLAYFRNRAPLDDSGMPKDRFSAEMPDATLATLKIQPSEPRDSAVYFCASGLVMGRVDSSGLDFGPGTRLTVT.

This clone was detected once. This chain links TRBV7-9 with TRBJ1-5; the D is unclear. Trimming removed 7 bases at V and 7 bases at J, with 11 bases between. Germline V gene data show CDR1 as SEHNR and CDR2 as FQNEAQ (reference sequence). The CDR3 is 12 residues long. The CDR3 loop is CASTRGQQPQHF. The DNA for the CDR3 is TGTGCCAGCACTCGAGGCCAGCAGCCCCAGCATTTT.